What follows is one T cell receptor beta chain and its context. Its antigen specificity is not known. Base qualities are not provided; no much larger clone lies one nucleotide away. Deletion took 2 bases off V and 8 bases off J, with a span of 10 bases between the germline ends. The germline V gene sets CDR1 to SGHTA and CDR2 to FQGTGA. From its cysteine to its phenylalanine, the CDR3 spans 14 amino acids. The kept DNA is CDR3 alone, 42 bases in frame from the first base. This specimen's time point label, per the study, means: baseline before first vaccination. Explained via the paper, the treatment or condition label denotes: meningococcal conjugate vaccine given as trial control. Samples from vaccinated people were obtained from the UK trials COV001 and COV002, which included a single-blind randomized controlled phase 2/3 trial of AZD1222 (ChAdOx1 nCoV-19) in healthy adults. For TCRbeta chain sequencing, PBMC samples from trial participants were taken at day 0 and at day 28 after the second dose.

This specimen comes from a study of T cell responses to AZD1222 COVID-19 vaccine listed by TCRdb under 2021. The study in broad terms: A total of under 250 trial participants underwent TCR sequencing, of whom under 220 had received two doses of AZD1222 and 26 had received two doses of the MenACWY control vaccine. Trial participants were enrolled by age into subgroups of 18-55, 56-69 and 70-plus years, and around 150, 28 and 57 TCR-sequenced participants, respectively, were included in these subgroups.

Study-wide conclusions, independent of this receptor: Nearly half of unique spike-specific TCRs reportedly recognized epitopes outside regions mutated in the B.1.351 and B.1.1.7 variants. Participants were mostly white British, with more females than males. The authors suggested clonal diversity may have been underestimated. CD4 TCRs associated with the vaccine covered the entire spike protein, and the dominant responses were in regions 160-218 and 743-854. Conclusions about previously exposed vaccinees are limited, since just a handful of AZD1222 recipients were seropositive for SARS-CoV-2 at baseline. In the small 56-69-year group, the increase in depth fell short of significance, most likely because of low power. Because no day 14 peak-response samples were available, repertoires were characterized only after the peak T cell response. Spike-specific TCR breadth and depth rose significantly after two AZD1222 doses compared with day 0 and with MenACWY recipients.

The CDR3 regions of human TCRbeta chains were analyzed by immunosequencing. The paper's processing steps were these. Repertoire TCRs were matched against a reference library of SARS-CoV-2-specific TCRs generated with the MIRA antigen-specificity platform. Breadth meant the fraction of unique TCRs that were SARS-CoV-2-associated, whereas depth meant the fraction of total T cells that were SARS-CoV-2-associated. Each spike-specific TCR was assigned to its reactive spike region and to a CD4 or CD8 class using the MIRA data. Log10-transformed breadth and depth values were compared by one-way ANOVA with Sidak's multiple comparisons tests. TCRdb mirrors the immuneACCESS table, restricted to in-frame sequences. Some clones are absent from its copies; in checked studies, under half trace to an unresolved V gene, and the reason for the others is unknown. The D gene and trimming were derived from the DNA, and the V and J assignments and clone size from that table. Counted in this sample were around 110,000 clones; approximately 83% of them appeared once. In total, the top ten clones hold 3.9% of the sample.

Sequenced here: peripheral blood, sampled on day 0 of MenACWY control vaccination. This TCR was sampled from an adult in good health. This receptor chain uses TRBV7-3 and TRBJ1-6; no D gene call is confident. The bases are TGTGCCAGCAGCTTACGTAGAAGCGATTCACCCCTCCACTTT. This encodes CASSLRRSDSPLHF.